This T cell receptor beta chain was obtained from a study of monozygotic twins with inflammatory bowel disease. CDR1 is SEHNR and CDR2 is FQNEAQ in the germline V gene (reference sequence). The CDR3 has 16 residues. Incorporation of UMIs carrying a 6-nucleotide sample barcode was performed by template switching. TCRdb reanalyzed the 5' RACE reads and collapses them to one entry per CDR3 protein, without DNA. This listing includes around 380,000 distinct CDR3 sequences. As for this clonotype: Its specificity is unknown.

Study conclusions and caveats: Healthy co-twins had higher TCRbeta inverse Simpson diversity than their IBD twins. People with IBD had fewer clonotypes in common with others than healthy twins did, especially with disease activity.

The TCR originated in a human donor with ulcerative colitis or Crohn's disease, or a healthy co-twin of an affected twin (not recorded which). This chain connects TRBV7-9 to TRBJ2-2; TCRdb's D call of TRBD2 is untestable without DNA. Material for sequencing was blood. The CDR3 sequence is CASSLVAVRNTGELFF.